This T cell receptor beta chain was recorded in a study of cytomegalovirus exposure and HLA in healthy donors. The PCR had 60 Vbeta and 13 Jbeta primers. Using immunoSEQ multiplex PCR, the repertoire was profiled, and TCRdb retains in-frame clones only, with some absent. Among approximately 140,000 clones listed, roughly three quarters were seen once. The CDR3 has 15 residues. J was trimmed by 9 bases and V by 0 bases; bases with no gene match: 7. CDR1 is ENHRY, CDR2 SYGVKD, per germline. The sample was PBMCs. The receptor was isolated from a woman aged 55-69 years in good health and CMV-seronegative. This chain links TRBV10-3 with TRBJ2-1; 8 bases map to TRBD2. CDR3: CAISESGLGPGEQFF. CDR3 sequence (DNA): TGTGCCATCAGTGAGTCGGGACTAGGACCAGGTGAGCAGTTCTTC.